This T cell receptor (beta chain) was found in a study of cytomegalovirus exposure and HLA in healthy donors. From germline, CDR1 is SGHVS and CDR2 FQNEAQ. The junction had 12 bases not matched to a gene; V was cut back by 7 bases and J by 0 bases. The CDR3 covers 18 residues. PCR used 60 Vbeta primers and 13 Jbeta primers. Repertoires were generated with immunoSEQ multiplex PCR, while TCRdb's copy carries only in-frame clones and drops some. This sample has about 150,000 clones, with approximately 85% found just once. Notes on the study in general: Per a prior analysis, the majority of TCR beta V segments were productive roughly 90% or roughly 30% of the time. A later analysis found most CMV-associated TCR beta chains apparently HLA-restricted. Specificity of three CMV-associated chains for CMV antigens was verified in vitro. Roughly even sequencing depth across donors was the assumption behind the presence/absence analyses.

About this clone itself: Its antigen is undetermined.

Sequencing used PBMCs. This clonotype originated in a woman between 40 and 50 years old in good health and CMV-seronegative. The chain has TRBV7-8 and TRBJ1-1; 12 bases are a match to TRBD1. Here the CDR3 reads CASTFLGGTGGLNTEAFF. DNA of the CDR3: TGTGCCAGCACCTTCTTAGGGGGGACAGGGGGCTTGAACACTGAAGCTTTCTTT.